Listed below are T cell receptor beta chains from one sample, sequenced in a study of blood T cell repertoires in COVID-19. Repertoires were generated with immunoSEQ multiplex PCR, while TCRdb's copy carries only in-frame clones and drops some. The sample yields some 30,000 clones, 87% seen once. The sample consisted of peripheral blood. These receptors were collected from a human donor in a cohort sampled during active COVID-19. Both conserved end residues are part of each CDR3. Fields, in order: J gene, clone size, V gene, D gene, CDR3 DNA, CDR3 protein. A D gene is named only where the DNA matches it firmly. Not every row has a clone size; where given, it reads once, few, many or a size class.

j_gene: TRBJ2-3
abundance: .
v_gene: TRBV6-5
d_gene: .
CDR3nt: TGTGCCAGCAGTTATCGGGGGTACGTTACAGATACGCAGTATTTT
CDR3aa: CASSYRGYVTDTQYF

j_gene: TRBJ1-1
abundance: .
v_gene: TRBV5-4
d_gene: .
CDR3nt: TGTGCCAGCAGCTTGGCTCGTCGGGGGTGGAGCACTGAAGCTTTCTTT
CDR3aa: CASSLARRGWSTEAFF

j_gene: TRBJ2-1
abundance: .
v_gene: TRBV5-4
d_gene: TRBD1
CDR3nt: TGTGCCAGCAGCCGACAGGGGGCTTACAATGAGCAGTTCTTC
CDR3aa: CASSRQGAYNEQFF

j_gene: TRBJ1-2
abundance: .
v_gene: TRBV6-4
d_gene: TRBD1
CDR3nt: TGTGCCAGCAGTGCCCAGGGGGGCTCAGGCTACACCTTC
CDR3aa: CASSAQGGSGYTF

j_gene: TRBJ1-2
abundance: .
v_gene: TRBV7-9
d_gene: .
CDR3nt: TGTGCCAGCAGCTTCGGGGGAAACTATGGCTACACCTTC
CDR3aa: CASSFGGNYGYTF

j_gene: TRBJ1-2
abundance: .
v_gene: TRBV29-1
d_gene: .
CDR3nt: TGCAGCGTTGCCGGGACAAACTATGGCTACACCTTC
CDR3aa: CSVAGTNYGYTF

j_gene: TRBJ2-3
abundance: .
v_gene: TRBV4-1
d_gene: TRBD2
CDR3nt: TGCGCCAGCAGCCAAGAAGGACTAGTTGTTCGTAGAGATACGCAGTATTTT
CDR3aa: CASSQEGLVVRRDTQYF

j_gene: TRBJ1-5
abundance: .
v_gene: TRBV7-9
d_gene: TRBD1
CDR3nt: TGTGCCAGCAGCCTTGGTTACCCGACAGGGGCATATCAGCCCCAGCATTTT
CDR3aa: CASSLGYPTGAYQPQHF

j_gene: TRBJ2-3
abundance: medium-sized
v_gene: TRBV19
d_gene: TRBD2
CDR3nt: TGTGCCAGCGCTAGCGGGGAGGATGACACAGATACGCAGTATTTT
CDR3aa: CASASGEDDTDTQYF

j_gene: TRBJ1-4
abundance: few
v_gene: TRBV25-1
d_gene: TRBD1
CDR3nt: TGTGCCAGCAGTGAAAGAACAGGGGCAACTAATGAAAAACTGTTTTTT
CDR3aa: CASSERTGATNEKLFF

j_gene: TRBJ2-1
abundance: .
v_gene: TRBV29-1
d_gene: TRBD1
CDR3nt: TGCAGCCTCCGCGGACAGGGTAGTTACAATGAGCAGTTCTTC
CDR3aa: CSLRGQGSYNEQFF

j_gene: TRBJ1-6
abundance: .
v_gene: TRBV7-8
d_gene: .
CDR3nt: TGTGCCAGCAGCTTAGACAGGGTTGGTAATTCACCCCTCCACTTT
CDR3aa: CASSLDRVGNSPLHF

j_gene: TRBJ2-7
abundance: .
v_gene: TRBV5-1
d_gene: TRBD1
CDR3nt: TGCGCCAGCAGCCCCGGACAGGGGGCTTACGAGCAGTACTTC
CDR3aa: CASSPGQGAYEQYF

j_gene: TRBJ1-1
abundance: .
v_gene: TRBV6-6
d_gene: .
CDR3nt: TGTGCCAGCGGAGAACATGAAATGAACACTGAAGCTTTCTTT
CDR3aa: CASGEHEMNTEAFF

j_gene: TRBJ1-1
abundance: .
v_gene: TRBV6-5
d_gene: .
CDR3nt: TGTGCCAGCGTCGTTGGGGGGAAGACTGAAGCTTTCTTT
CDR3aa: CASVVGGKTEAFF

j_gene: TRBJ2-7
abundance: .
v_gene: TRBV7-6
d_gene: TRBD2
CDR3nt: TGTGCCAGCAGCTTAGATGCGGGGGATTACAACGAGCAGTACTTC
CDR3aa: CASSLDAGDYNEQYF

j_gene: TRBJ1-1
abundance: once
v_gene: TRBV27
d_gene: .
CDR3nt: TGTGCCAGCAGTTATTGGCAGAACACTGAAGCTTTCTTT
CDR3aa: CASSYWQNTEAFF

j_gene: TRBJ2-5
abundance: medium-sized
v_gene: TRBV28
d_gene: TRBD1
CDR3nt: TGTGCCAGCAGCCGAGGACAGGCGAGGGAGACCCAGTACTTC
CDR3aa: CASSRGQARETQYF

j_gene: TRBJ2-1
abundance: .
v_gene: TRBV2
d_gene: TRBD1
CDR3nt: TGTGCCAGCAGTGAAGCCGGGACAGGGAGCGGGCATGAGCAGTTCTTC
CDR3aa: CASSEAGTGSGHEQFF

j_gene: TRBJ2-5
abundance: .
v_gene: TRBV20-1
d_gene: TRBD2
CDR3nt: TGCAGTGCTAGTCCGGGACTAGCCACGGAGACCCAGTACTTC
CDR3aa: CSASPGLATETQYF

j_gene: TRBJ1-3
abundance: .
v_gene: TRBV29-1
d_gene: TRBD1
CDR3nt: TGCAGCGTGGAACAGGGGGCGACTGGAAACACCATATATTTT
CDR3aa: CSVEQGATGNTIYF

j_gene: TRBJ2-4
abundance: .
v_gene: TRBV11-1
d_gene: TRBD2
CDR3nt: TGTGCCAGCAGCCTAATCAGGGAGGGTCGAATTCAGTACTTC
CDR3aa: CASSLIREGRIQYF

j_gene: TRBJ1-2
abundance: .
v_gene: TRBV3-1/TRBV3-2
d_gene: .
CDR3nt: TGTGCCAGCAGCCACGGCGGGGGATATGGCTACACCTTC
CDR3aa: CASSHGGGYGYTF

j_gene: TRBJ2-2
abundance: .
v_gene: TRBV7-9
d_gene: TRBD2
CDR3nt: TGTGCCAGCAGCCCGGCTAGCGGGGGGAACACCGGGGAGCTGTTTTTT
CDR3aa: CASSPASGGNTGELFF

j_gene: TRBJ2-1
abundance: few
v_gene: TRBV3-1/TRBV3-2
d_gene: TRBD1
CDR3nt: TGTGCCAGCAGCCAAGGCCAGGGGGCAAGCAATGAGCAGTTCTTC
CDR3aa: CASSQGQGASNEQFF

j_gene: TRBJ2-7
abundance: .
v_gene: TRBV27
d_gene: .
CDR3nt: TGTGCCAGCAGTTTGGTCGCAGGCCCCTCCTACGAGCAGTACTTC
CDR3aa: CASSLVAGPSYEQYF

j_gene: TRBJ1-5
abundance: .
v_gene: TRBV9
d_gene: .
CDR3nt: TGTGCCAGCAGCGTAGACGGGGGTAGCAATCAGCCCCAGCATTTT
CDR3aa: CASSVDGGSNQPQHF

j_gene: TRBJ2-7
abundance: few
v_gene: TRBV5-8
d_gene: .
CDR3nt: TGTGCCAGCAGCTTGGTATCAGGGGACGAGCAGTACTTC
CDR3aa: CASSLVSGDEQYF

j_gene: TRBJ1-2
abundance: .
v_gene: TRBV25-1
d_gene: .
CDR3nt: TGTGCCAGCAGTGGAGGGTATCGTGAATCCTACACCTTC
CDR3aa: CASSGGYRESYTF

j_gene: TRBJ1-2
abundance: .
v_gene: TRBV9
d_gene: TRBD1
CDR3nt: TGTGCCAGCAGCGTGGGGACAGGAATAACTAACTATGGCTACACCTTC
CDR3aa: CASSVGTGITNYGYTF

j_gene: TRBJ1-6
abundance: .
v_gene: TRBV7-9
d_gene: TRBD1
CDR3nt: TGTGCCAGCAGCTTACAGGGACAGATCAATTCACCCCTCCACTTT
CDR3aa: CASSLQGQINSPLHF